The next 18 T cell receptor beta chains were all read from a single sample in a study of cytomegalovirus exposure and HLA in healthy donors. Only in-frame clones appear in the TCRdb table, and some are missing; sequencing was by immunoSEQ multiplex PCR. There are fewer than 90,000 clones in the sample; approximately 81% occur only once, and roughly 12% lies in the top ten. The sample taken for sequencing was PBMCs. Every receptor here comes from a woman aged 18-29 years in good health and CMV-seropositive.

The chain couples TRBV28 to TRBJ2-7; TRBD1 might be the D (6 bases). V was shortened by 9 bases and J by 3 bases, with 18 bases between the two germline ends. The CDR3 runs to 14 residues. CDR1 is MDHEN, CDR2 SYDVKM, per germline. CDR3 sequence reads: CASRRGQYIYEQYF. The CDR3 bases are TGTGCCAGTCGTCGTGGACAGTATATCTACGAGCAGTACTTC.

CDR3: CASSDSAGAGNEQFF. In DNA form, the CDR3 reads TGTGCCAGCAGTGACTCAGCGGGGGCCGGCAATGAGCAGTTCTTC. The chain uses TRBV2 and TRBJ2-1, with 8 bases that match TRBD2. Germline CDR1 SNHLY, CDR2 FYNNEI. The CDR3 has 15 residues. V was pared by 3 bases and J by 6 bases, with 7 bases of the junction left unmatched.

This clone appeared a few times. CDR3 nucleotides: TGCGCCAGCAGCCCCCGAGGCTACGAGCAGTACTTC. Translating it yields CASSPRGYEQYF. This chain joins TRBV5-1 and TRBJ2-7; D gene unclear. Germline loops: CDR1 SGHRS, CDR2 YFSETQ. The CDR3 is 12 residues long. Trimming stripped 4 bases from V and 3 bases from J, with 8 bases between. Based on the CDR3 plus reference TRBV5-1 and TRBJ2-7, the full variable domain is KAGVTQTPRYLIKTRGQQVTLSCSPISGHRSVSWYQQTPGQGLQFLFEYFSETQRNKGNFPGRFSGRQFSNSRSEMNVSTLELGDSALYLCASSPRGYEQYFGPGTRLTVT.

The chain recombines TRBV4-2 with TRBJ2-3, with 7 bases matching TRBD2. Per the germline V gene, CDR1 is LGHNA and CDR2 is YNFKEQ. After removal of 2 bases from V and 1 base from J, the junction contained 3 bases not matched to a gene. The CDR3 is made up of 15 amino acids. CDR3 protein: CASSQTGGRTDTQYF. For the CDR3, the DNA is TGTGCCAGCAGCCAAACGGGGGGACGCACAGATACGCAGTATTTT.

V is TRBV28 and J is TRBJ1-2; 8 bases agree with TRBD1. The germline gives CDR1 MDHEN, CDR2 SYDVKM. Unmatched junction bases numbered 16, after V lost 9 bases and J lost 10 bases. This CDR3 is built from 14 residues. The CDR3 coding sequence is TGTGCCAGTAAGACAGGGGACATGGTAGGCGTCTACACCTTC. This sequence encodes CASKTGDMVGVYTF.

The V call is TRBV6-1, the J call TRBJ1-1; D is unresolved. There are 13 residues in the CDR3. CDR1 and CDR2 (germline): MNHNS, SASEGT. The germline V and J ends were trimmed by 4 bases and 1 base, with 7 bases remaining between them. CDR3 DNA sequence: TGTGCCAGCAGTGGGCGACAGAACACTGAAGCTTTCTTT. It yields the protein CASSGRQNTEAFF.

The rearrangement joins TRBV6-5 to TRBJ2-5; no definite D call. Trimming took 0 bases from V and 4 from J, leaving 9 bases between them. There are 14 residues in the CDR3. Germline V gene sequence: CDR1 MNHEY, CDR2 SVGAGI. CDR3 in DNA: TGTGCCAGCAGTTACTCGGGCTCGAGAGAGACCCAGTACTTC. Its protein product is CASSYSGSRETQYF.

This chain joins TRBV25-1 and TRBJ1-6; D ambiguous. Trimming stripped 8 bases from V and 9 bases from J, with 8 bases between. This CDR3 contains 11 residues. CDR1 and CDR2 from the germline V gene are MGHDK and SYGVNS. CDR3 nucleotides: TGTGCCAGCGCTTTAGTTTCACCCCTCCACTTT. Translating gives CASALVSPLHF.

The chain uses TRBV6-5 and TRBJ1-4; 9 nucleotides match TRBD1. Germline V gene data show CDR1 as MNHEY and CDR2 as SVGAGI. The CDR3 spans 14 residues. With 6 bases clipped from V and 5 bases from J, the junction kept 4 bases outside the gene matches. The CDR3 bases are TGTGCCAGCAGGACGGGACAGGGCAATGAAAAACTGTTTTTT. Protein sequence: CASRTGQGNEKLFF.

In the case of this clone: Other DNA variants within this sample encode the same CDR3. V usage is TRBV15 and J usage is TRBJ2-7; D remains ambiguous. V gave up 0 bases and J gave up 4 bases, with 4 bases separating them. The CDR3 has 12 residues. Germline CDR1 LNHNV, CDR2 YYDKDF (reference sequence). The CDR3 DNA is TGTGCCACCAGCAGAGATCGGTACGAGCAGTACTTC. Protein sequence: CATSRDRYEQYF. The full variable domain, completed using reference TRBV15 and TRBJ2-7, is DAMVIQNPRYQVTQFGKPVTLSCSQTLNHNVMYWYQQKSSQAPKLLFHYYDKDFNNEADTPDNFQSRRPNTSFCFLDIRSPGLGDTAMYLCATSRDRYEQYFGPGTRLTVT.

The chain employs TRBV7-7 and TRBJ2-3; D is perhaps TRBD2 (6 bases). V was pared by 3 bases and J by 0 bases, with 10 bases between. Germline V gene lookup returns CDR1 SSHAT and CDR2 FNYEAQ (reference sequence). The CDR3 spans 15 residues. In DNA form, the CDR3 reads TGTGCCAGCAGCTTGGGGGGACTGAGCACAGATACGCAGTATTTT. It specifies CASSLGGLSTDTQYF.

This chain links TRBV5-4 with TRBJ1-4; possible D gene TRBD1, 6 bases. The V end lost 1 base, the J end lost 7 bases, and 11 bases lay between the germline ends. In germline, CDR1 is SGHNT, CDR2 YYREEE (reference sequence). The CDR3 loop spans 14 amino acids. The CDR3 loop is CASSLKQGGEKLFF. The CDR3 nucleotides read TGTGCCAGCAGCTTGAAACAGGGTGGTGAAAAACTGTTTTTT.

V and J are TRBV28 and TRBJ2-1; weak D call: TRBD1 (5 bases). CDR3 size: 15 residues. The germline V and J ends were trimmed by 6 bases and 0 bases, with 12 bases remaining between them. From germline, CDR1 is MDHEN and CDR2 SYDVKM. The DNA for the CDR3 is TGTGCCAGCAGCGCACAGGAGAGCTCCTACAATGAGCAGTTCTTC. Translated, it gives CASSAQESSYNEQFF.

The chain employs TRBV4-2 and TRBJ1-2, with 8 bases matching TRBD1. Germline CDR1 and CDR2: LGHNA and YNFKEQ. The trim removed 4 bases at V and 7 bases at J, leaving 11 bases unmatched. This CDR3 has 15 residues. CDR3 residues: CASSPGLGQEGGYTF. The CDR3 region has the DNA TGTGCCAGCAGCCCCGGATTGGGACAGGAGGGTGGCTACACCTTC.

The chain recombines TRBV7-2 with TRBJ2-7; D not certain. V was trimmed by 3 bases and J by 2 bases, leaving 8 bases between them. Germline V lookup: CDR1 SGHTA, CDR2 FQGNSA. The CDR3 has 13 amino acids. CDR3: CASSLSPAYEQYF. CDR3 in DNA: TGTGCCAGCAGCTTGTCGCCGGCCTACGAGCAGTACTTC. Full variable domain (remainder filled in from reference TRBV7-2 and TRBJ2-7): GAGVSQSPSNKVTEKGKDVELRCDPISGHTALYWYRQSLGQGLEFLIYFQGNSAPDKSGLPSDRFSAERTGGSVSTLTIQRTQQEDSAVYLCASSLSPAYEQYFGPGTRLTVT.

The V call is TRBV2, the J call TRBJ2-5; TRBD2 agrees at 8 bases. J was trimmed by 5 bases and V by 6 bases; bases with no gene match: 11. Germline CDR1 is SNHLY and CDR2 is FYNNEI. This CDR3 comprises 15 residues. The CDR3 nucleotides are TGTGCCAGCAGGGAAATTAGCGGGGTCGGTGAGACCCAGTACTTC. Its translation is CASREISGVGETQYF.

This clone was observed a single time. This sequence joins TRBV5-1 and TRBJ2-3; 12 bases match TRBD1. Germline lookup yields CDR1 SGHRS and CDR2 YFSETQ. The CDR3 runs to 16 residues. With 5 bases clipped from V and 5 bases from J, the junction kept 9 bases outside the gene matches. The DNA for the CDR3 is TGCGCCAGCAGGCCCGGGACAGGGGGCCGGGGAGATACGCAGTATTTT. Protein: CASRPGTGGRGDTQYF.

This rearrangement joins TRBV6-1 to TRBJ2-6; 7 bases fit TRBD1. In germline, CDR1 is MNHNS, CDR2 SASEGT. With V trimmed by 0 bases and J by 2 bases, 7 bases remained unmatched. The CDR3 has 18 amino acids. The CDR3 sequence: CASSEAGTAQTGANVLTF. Written as DNA, the CDR3 is TGTGCCAGCAGTGAAGCTGGGACAGCCCAAACTGGGGCCAACGTCCTGACTTTC.